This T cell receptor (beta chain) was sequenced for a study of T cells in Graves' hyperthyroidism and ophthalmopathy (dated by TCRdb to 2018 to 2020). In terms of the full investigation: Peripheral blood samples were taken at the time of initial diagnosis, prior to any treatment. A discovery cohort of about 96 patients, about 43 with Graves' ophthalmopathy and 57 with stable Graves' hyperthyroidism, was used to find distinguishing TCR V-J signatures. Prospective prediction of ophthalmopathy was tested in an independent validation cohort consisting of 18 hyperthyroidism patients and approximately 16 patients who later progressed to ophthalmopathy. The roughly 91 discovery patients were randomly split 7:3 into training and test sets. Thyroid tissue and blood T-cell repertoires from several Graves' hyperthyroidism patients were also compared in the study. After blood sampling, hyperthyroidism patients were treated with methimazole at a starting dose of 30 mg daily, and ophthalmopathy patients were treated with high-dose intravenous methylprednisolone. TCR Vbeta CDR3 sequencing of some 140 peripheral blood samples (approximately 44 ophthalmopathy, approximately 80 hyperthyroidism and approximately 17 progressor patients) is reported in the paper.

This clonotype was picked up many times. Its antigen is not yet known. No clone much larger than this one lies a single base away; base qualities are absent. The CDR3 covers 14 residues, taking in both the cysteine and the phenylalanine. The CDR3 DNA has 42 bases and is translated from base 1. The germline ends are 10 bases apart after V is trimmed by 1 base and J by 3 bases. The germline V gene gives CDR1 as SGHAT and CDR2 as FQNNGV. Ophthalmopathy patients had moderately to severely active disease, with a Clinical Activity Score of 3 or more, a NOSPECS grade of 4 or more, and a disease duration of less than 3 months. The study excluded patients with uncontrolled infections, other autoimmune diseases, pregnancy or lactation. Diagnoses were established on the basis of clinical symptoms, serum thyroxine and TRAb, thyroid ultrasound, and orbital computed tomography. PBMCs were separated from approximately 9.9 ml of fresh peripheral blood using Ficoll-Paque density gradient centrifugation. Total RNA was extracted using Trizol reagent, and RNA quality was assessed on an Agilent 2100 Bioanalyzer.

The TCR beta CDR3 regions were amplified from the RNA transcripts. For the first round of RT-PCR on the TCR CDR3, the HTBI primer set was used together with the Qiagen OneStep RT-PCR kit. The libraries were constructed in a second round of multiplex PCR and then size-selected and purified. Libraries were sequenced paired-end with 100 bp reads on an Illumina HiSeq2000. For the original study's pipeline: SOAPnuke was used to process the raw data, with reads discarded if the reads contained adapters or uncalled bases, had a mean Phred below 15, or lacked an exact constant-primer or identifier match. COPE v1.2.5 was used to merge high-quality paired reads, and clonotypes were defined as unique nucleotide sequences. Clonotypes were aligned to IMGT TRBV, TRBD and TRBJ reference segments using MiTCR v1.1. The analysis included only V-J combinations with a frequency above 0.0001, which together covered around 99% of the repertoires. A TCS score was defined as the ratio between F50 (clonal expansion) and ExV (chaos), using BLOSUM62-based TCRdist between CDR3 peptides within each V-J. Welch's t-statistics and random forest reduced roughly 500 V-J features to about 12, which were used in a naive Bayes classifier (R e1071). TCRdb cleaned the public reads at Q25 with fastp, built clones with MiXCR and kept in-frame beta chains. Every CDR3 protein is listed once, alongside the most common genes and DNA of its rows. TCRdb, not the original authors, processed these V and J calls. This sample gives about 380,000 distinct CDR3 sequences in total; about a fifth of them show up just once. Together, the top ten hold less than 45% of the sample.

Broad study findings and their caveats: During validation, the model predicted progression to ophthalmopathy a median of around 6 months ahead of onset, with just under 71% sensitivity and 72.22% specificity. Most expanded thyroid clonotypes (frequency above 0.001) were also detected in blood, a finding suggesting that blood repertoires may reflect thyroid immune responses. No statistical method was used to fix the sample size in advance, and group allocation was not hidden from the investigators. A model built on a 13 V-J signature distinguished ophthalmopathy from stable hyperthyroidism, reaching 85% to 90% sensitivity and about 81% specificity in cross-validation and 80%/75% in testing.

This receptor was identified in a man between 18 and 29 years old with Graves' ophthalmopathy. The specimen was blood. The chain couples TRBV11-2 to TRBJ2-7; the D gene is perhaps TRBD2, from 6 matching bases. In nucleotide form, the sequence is TGTGCCAGCAGCTTAGGGGACTTGAACTACGAGCAGTACTTC. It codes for CASSLGDLNYEQYF.